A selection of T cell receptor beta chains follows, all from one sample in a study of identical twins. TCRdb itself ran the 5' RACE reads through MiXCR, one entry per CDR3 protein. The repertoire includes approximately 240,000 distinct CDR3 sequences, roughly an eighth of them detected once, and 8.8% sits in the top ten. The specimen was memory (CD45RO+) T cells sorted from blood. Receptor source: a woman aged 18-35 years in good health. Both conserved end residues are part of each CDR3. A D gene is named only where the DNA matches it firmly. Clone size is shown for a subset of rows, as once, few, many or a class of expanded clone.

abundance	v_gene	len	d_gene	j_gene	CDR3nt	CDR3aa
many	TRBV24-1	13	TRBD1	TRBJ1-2	TGTGCCACCAGTGAAGGGACAGGGCGAGGCTACACCTTC	CATSEGTGRGYTF
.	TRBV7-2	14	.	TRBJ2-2	TGTGCCAGCAGCTTCGTTGTGGACACCGGGGAGCTGTTTTTT	CASSFVVDTGELFF
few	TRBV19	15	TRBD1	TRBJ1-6	TGTGCCAGTACCAATCGTGGGACAGTCAATTCACCCCTCCACTTT	CASTNRGTVNSPLHF
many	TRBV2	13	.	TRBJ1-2	TGTGCCACCCTACTTCGGGACCTCTATGGCTACACCTTC	CATLLRDLYGYTF
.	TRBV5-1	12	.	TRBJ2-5	TGCGCCAGCAGCGCCCTGCAAGAGACCCAGTACTTC	CASSALQETQYF
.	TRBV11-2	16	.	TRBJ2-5	TGTGCCAGCAGCAGGGGCCATATGGCGCTCCAAGAGACCCAGTACTTC	CASSRGHMALQETQYF
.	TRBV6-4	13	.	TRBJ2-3	TGTGCCAGCAGTGACGGAGTGACAGATACGCAGTATTTT	CASSDGVTDTQYF
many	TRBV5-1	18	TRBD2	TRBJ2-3	TGCGCCAGCAGCTTGGGTACTAGCGGAACCCAAGCCACAGATACGCAGTATTTT	CASSLGTSGTQATDTQYF
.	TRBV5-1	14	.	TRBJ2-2	TGCGCCAGCAGCTTGAGACAGGTCACCGGGGAGCTGTTTTTT	CASSLRQVTGELFF
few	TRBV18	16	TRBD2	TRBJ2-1	TGTGCCAGCTCACCACCGGGGGGGATGTTGGTCGATGAGCAGTTCTTC	CASSPPGGMLVDEQFF
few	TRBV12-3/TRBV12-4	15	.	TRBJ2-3	TGTGCCAGCAGGGCGATCGGGGCTAGCACAGATACGCAGTATTTT	CASRAIGASTDTQYF
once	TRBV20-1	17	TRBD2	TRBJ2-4	TGCAGTGCTAGGGGACTAGCGGGAGAAGTGGCCAAAAACATTCAGTACTTC	CSARGLAGEVAKNIQYF
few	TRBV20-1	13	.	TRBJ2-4	TGCAGTGCTGACGACAGAGCCAAAAACATTCAGTACTTC	CSADDRAKNIQYF
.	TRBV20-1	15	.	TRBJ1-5	TGCAGTGCTAGCCTACAGGGAAGGGGAGATCAGCCCCAGCATTTT	CSASLQGRGDQPQHF
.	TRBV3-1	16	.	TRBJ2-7	TGTGCCAGCAGCCCCGGGTCCGGGACGCTTTCCTACGAGCAGTACTTC	CASSPGSGTLSYEQYF
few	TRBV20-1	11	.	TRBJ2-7	TGCAGTGCTAGAAGGGAGTACGAGCAGTACTTC	CSARREYEQYF
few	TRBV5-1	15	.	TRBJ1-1	TGCGCCAGCAGCTTGGGTGTTACAGGGTTCACTGAAGCTTTCTTT	CASSLGVTGFTEAFF
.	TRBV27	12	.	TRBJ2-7	TGTGCCTCCGGGGACCGGCCCCTCGAGCAGTACTTC	CASGDRPLEQYF
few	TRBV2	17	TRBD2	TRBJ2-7	TGTGCCAGCGGGACTAGCGGCAAATTGCTTAGCTCCTACGAGCAGTACTTC	CASGTSGKLLSSYEQYF
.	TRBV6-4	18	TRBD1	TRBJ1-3	TGTGCCAGCAGTGACCCCTTTCGGGGAGGGGGCAAAGGAAACACCATATATTTT	CASSDPFRGGGKGNTIYF
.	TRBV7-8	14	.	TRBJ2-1	TGTGCCAGCAGACTCACTAACACCCCTAGTGAGCAGTTCTTC	CASRLTNTPSEQFF
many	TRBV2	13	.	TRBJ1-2	TGTGCCAGCATAGGTACAGGGAACTATGGCTACACCTTC	CASIGTGNYGYTF
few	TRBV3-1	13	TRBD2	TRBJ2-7	TGTGCCAGCGGCGGGGGTATCTCCTACGAGCAGTACTTC	CASGGGISYEQYF
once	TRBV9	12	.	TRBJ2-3	TGTGCCAGCAGCGTAGAACGGACTGAACAGTATTTT	CASSVERTEQYF
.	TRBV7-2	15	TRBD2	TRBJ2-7	TGTGCCAGCAGCTTAGATAGGTCGGGAGGGGTTGAGCAGTACTTC	CASSLDRSGGVEQYF
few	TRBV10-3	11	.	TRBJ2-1	TGTGCCATCAGTGAGCCGGAGCGGCTGTTCTTC	CAISEPERLFF
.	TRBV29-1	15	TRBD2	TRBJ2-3	TGCAGCGTTGCCGGGACTAGCGCGAGCACAGATACGCAGTATTTT	CSVAGTSASTDTQYF
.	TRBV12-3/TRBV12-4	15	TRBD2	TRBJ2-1	TGTGCCAGCAGTAGGACTAGCGGGATGTCCCATGGACAGTTCTTC	CASSRTSGMSHGQFF
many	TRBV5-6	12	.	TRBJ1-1	TGTGCCAGCACTAGGGCCCCCCACGAAGCTTTCTTT	CASTRAPHEAFF
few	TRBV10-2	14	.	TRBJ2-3	TGCGCCGTCCAAAGACGGACAGTCACAGATACGCAGTATTTT	CAVQRRTVTDTQYF
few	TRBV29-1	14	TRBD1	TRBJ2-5	TGCAGCGTTGGCGGACAGGGATGGCAAGAGACCCAGTACTTC	CSVGGQGWQETQYF
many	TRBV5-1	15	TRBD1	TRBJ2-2	TGCGCCAGCAGGAAAGAACAGGGGGCCAGCGGGGAGCTGTTTTTT	CASRKEQGASGELFF
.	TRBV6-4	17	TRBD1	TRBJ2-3	TGTGTGAGCAGTGACGCTTACGACAGGGGGGCCACAGATACGCAGTATTTT	CVSSDAYDRGATDTQYF
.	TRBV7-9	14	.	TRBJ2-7	TGTGCCAGCAGCTTAGAAGCTCTTACGGGGGAGCAGTACTTC	CASSLEALTGEQYF
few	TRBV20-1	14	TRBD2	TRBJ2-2	TGCAGTGCCCTAATTAGCGGGAGCACCGGGGAGCTGTTTTTT	CSALISGSTGELFF
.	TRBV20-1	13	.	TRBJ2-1	TGCAGTGCCTTCGAGAGCTCCTACAATGAGCAGTTCTTC	CSAFESSYNEQFF
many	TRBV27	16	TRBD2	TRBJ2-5	TGTGCCAGCAGTTTAGCACTAGCGGGAGACGGAGAGACCCAGTACTTC	CASSLALAGDGETQYF
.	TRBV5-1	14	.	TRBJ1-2	TGCGCCAGCACCGTTGGGGGGCCGGACAGTGGCTGCACCTTC	CASTVGGPDSGCTF
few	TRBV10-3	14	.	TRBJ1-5	TGTGCCATCAGTGTAGAATTTAGCAATCAGCCCCAGCATTTT	CAISVEFSNQPQHF
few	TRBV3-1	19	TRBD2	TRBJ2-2	TGTGCCAGCAGCCAAGGGGCTCGGACTAGCGGGAGACACACCGGGGAGCTGTTTTTT	CASSQGARTSGRHTGELFF
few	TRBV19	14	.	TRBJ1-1	TGTGCCAGCAGAACCAGGACGGATGACACTGAAGCTTTCTTT	CASRTRTDDTEAFF
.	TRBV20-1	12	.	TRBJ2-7	TGCAGTGGCCGTAGCGTGACCTACGAGCAGTACTTC	CSGRSVTYEQYF
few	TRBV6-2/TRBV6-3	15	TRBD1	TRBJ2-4	TGTGCCTCCGGGACAGGGACACTAGCCAAAAACATTCAGTACTTC	CASGTGTLAKNIQYF
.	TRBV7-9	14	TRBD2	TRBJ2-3	TGTGCCAGCAGCTTAGTTGCGGGGGCAGATACGCAGTATTTT	CASSLVAGADTQYF
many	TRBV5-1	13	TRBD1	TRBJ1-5	TGCGCCAGCAGCCCGGACAGGGATCAGCCCCAGCATTTT	CASSPDRDQPQHF
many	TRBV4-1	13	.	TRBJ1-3	TGCGCCAGCGGCTTACTCCCGGGAAACACCATATATTTT	CASGLLPGNTIYF
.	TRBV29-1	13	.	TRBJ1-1	TGCAGCGCCTGTTCAGGGGCCGGCACTGAAGCTTTCTTT	CSACSGAGTEAFF
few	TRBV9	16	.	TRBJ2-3	TGTGCCAGCAGCGTAGCGATTACGGGGAGCACAGATACGCAGTATTTT	CASSVAITGSTDTQYF
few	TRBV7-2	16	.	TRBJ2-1	TGTGCCAGCAGCTTAGAGCGCGGGCGGTTCCAGAATGAGCAGTTCTTC	CASSLERGRFQNEQFF
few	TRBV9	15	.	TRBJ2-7	TGTGCCAGCAGCGTAGCTACCGGGAGCGGCTACGAGCAGTACTTC	CASSVATGSGYEQYF